Below, one T cell receptor (beta chain) is given with its context. The antigen remains unidentified. This record comes from a study of vaccination effects on CD4 cells after COVID-19. Antigen-specific CD4+ T cells were first expanded with viral peptide pools by the ViraFEST assay and only then sequenced. The culture ran for roughly ten days, and then CD4+ T cells were isolated. A positive SARS-CoV-2 PCR test fell between March and December 2020. The germline V and J ends were trimmed by 0 bases and 8 bases, with 11 bases remaining between them. This CDR3 comprises 14 residues. The germline CDR1 and CDR2 sequences are LGHNA and YNFKEQ. The table came from immunoSEQ multiplex PCR; TCRdb's copy has only in-frame clones and leaves some out. Counted here are roughly 73,000 clones, over 60% occurring once; the ten biggest clones make up over 4.5%.

The J gene is TRBJ2-4, the V gene TRBV4-2; no clear D gene. The source was CD4+ T cells from PBMCs cultured with HIV peptides, collected before COVID-19 vaccination. The subset is: HIV-1 Nef peptide pool negative control/reference culture. This sequence was found in a human donor who had a prior SARS-CoV-2 infection. CDR3 region: CASSQDGRQDIQYF. The DNA of the CDR3 is TGTGCCAGCAGCCAAGACGGGCGCCAAGACATTCAGTACTTC.